The present TCR beta chain was sequenced within a study of regulatory T cells in long-lasting Graves disease. Time point denoted: newly diagnosed GD, antithyroid drugs for less than 3 months. RNA extracted from PBMCs served as the sequencing template. HTBI primers from iRepertoire and Arm-PCR of CDR3 regions yielded the TCR beta libraries. Using its own MiXCR run on the multiplex PCR reads, TCRdb lists one record per CDR3 protein. In the table there are 300,000 to 400,000 distinct CDR3 sequences, 18% of which are singletons. V was trimmed by 4 bases and J by 1 base, leaving 14 bases between them. CDR1 MDHEN and CDR2 SYDVKM come from the germline V gene. The CDR3 has 17 amino acids.

The sequences come from peripheral blood mononuclear cells (PBMCs), collected at new diagnosis, from a patient treated with antithyroid drugs. The clonotype originates from a female donor with Graves disease. The chain carries TRBV28 and TRBJ2-6; D is tentatively TRBD1 or TRBD2 (5 bases each). CDR3: CASSSWDVRSGANVLTF. As DNA, the CDR3 is TGTGCCAGCAGTTCGTGGGACGTTAGATCTGGGGCCAACGTCCTGACTTTC. Full variable domain (rest looked up from reference TRBV28 and TRBJ2-6): DVKVTQSSRYLVKRTGEKVFLECVQDMDHENMFWYRQDPGLGLRLIYFSYDVKMKEKGDIPEGYSVSREKKERFSLILESASTNQTSMYLCASSSWDVRSGANVLTFGAGSRLTVL.